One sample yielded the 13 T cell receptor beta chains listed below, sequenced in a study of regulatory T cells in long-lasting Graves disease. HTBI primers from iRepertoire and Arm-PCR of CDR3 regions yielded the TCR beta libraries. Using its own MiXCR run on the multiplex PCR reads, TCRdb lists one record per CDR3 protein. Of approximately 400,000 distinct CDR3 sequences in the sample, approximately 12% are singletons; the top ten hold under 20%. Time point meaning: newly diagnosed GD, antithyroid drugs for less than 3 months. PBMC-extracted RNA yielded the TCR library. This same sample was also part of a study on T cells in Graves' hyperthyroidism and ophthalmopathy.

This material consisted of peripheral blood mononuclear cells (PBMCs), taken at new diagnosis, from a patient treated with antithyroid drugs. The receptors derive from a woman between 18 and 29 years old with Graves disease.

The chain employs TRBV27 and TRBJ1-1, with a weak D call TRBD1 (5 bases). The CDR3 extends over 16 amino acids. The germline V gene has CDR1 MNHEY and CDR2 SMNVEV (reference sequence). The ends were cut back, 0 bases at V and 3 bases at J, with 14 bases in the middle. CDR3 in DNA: TGTGCCAGCAGTTTATCGGCTTGGGCAGGGCACACTGAAGCTTTCTTT. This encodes CASSLSAWAGHTEAFF.

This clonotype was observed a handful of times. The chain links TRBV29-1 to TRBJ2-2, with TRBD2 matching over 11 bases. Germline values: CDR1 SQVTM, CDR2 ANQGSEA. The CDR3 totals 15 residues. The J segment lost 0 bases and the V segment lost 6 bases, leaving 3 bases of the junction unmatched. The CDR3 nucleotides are TGCAGCGTCGGGGGACTAGCGGCGAACACCGGGGAGCTGTTTTTT. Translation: CSVGGLAANTGELFF.

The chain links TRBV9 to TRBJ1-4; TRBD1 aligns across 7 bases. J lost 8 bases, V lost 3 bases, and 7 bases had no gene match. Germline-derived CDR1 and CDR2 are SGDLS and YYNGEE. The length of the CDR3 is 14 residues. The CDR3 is CASSAGGGREKLFF. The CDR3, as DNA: TGTGCCAGCAGCGCTGGAGGGGGCCGGGAAAAACTGTTTTTT.

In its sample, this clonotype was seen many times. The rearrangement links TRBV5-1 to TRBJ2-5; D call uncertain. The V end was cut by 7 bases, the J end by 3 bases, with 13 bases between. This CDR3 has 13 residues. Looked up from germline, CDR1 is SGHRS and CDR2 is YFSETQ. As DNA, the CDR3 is TGCGCCAGCTTCGACACCGCCGAAGAGACCCAGTACTTC. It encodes CASFDTAEETQYF.

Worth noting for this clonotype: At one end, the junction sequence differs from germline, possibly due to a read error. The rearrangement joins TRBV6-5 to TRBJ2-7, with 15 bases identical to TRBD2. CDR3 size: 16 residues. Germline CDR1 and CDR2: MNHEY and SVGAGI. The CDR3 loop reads CASSYPGTSGRYGQYF. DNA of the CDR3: TGTGCCAGCAGTTACCCCGGGACTAGCGGGAGGTACGGGCAGTACTTC.

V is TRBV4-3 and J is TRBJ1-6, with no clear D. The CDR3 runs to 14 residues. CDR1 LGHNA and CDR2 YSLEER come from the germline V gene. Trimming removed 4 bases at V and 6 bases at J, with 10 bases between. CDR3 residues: CASSPGEGNSPLHF. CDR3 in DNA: TGCGCCAGCAGCCCCGGGGAGGGTAATTCACCCCTCCACTTT.

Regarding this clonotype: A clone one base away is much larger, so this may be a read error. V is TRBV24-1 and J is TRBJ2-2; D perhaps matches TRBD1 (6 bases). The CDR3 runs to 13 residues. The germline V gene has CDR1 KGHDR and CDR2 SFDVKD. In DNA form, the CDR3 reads TGTGCCACCAGTGATCCCCGGACAGTAGAGCTGTCTTTT. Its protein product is CATSDPRTVELSF.

The CDR3 region has the DNA TGTGCCAGCCTACGAGTCGGGGAGTGGTACAATGAGCAGTTCTTC. Its protein product is CASLRVGEWYNEQFF. The chain combines TRBV12-3 or TRBV12-4 with TRBJ2-1; D perhaps matches TRBD2 (5 bases). The CDR3 is made up of 15 amino acids. Trimming left V 8 bases short and J 4 bases short, with 18 bases between.

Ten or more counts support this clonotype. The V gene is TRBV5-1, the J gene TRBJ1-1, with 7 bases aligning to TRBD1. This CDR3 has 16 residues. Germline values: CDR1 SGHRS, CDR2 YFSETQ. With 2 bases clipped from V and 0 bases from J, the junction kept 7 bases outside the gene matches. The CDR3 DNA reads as TGCGCCAGCAGCTTATTAACAGGGGCGTTGAACACTGAAGCTTTCTTT. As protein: CASSLLTGALNTEAFF.

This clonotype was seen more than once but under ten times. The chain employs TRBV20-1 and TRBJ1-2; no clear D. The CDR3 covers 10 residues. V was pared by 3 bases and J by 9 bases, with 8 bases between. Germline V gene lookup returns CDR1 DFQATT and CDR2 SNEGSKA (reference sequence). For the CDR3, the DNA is TGCAGTGCTAGTGGCGTGAGCTACACCTTC. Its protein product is CSASGVSYTF.

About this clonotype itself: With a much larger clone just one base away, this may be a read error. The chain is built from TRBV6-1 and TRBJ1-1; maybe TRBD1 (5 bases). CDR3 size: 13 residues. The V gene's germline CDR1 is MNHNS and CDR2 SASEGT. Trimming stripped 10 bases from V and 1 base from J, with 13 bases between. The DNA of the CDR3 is TGTGCCACTAAGACAGTTGGGAACACTGAAGCTTTCTTT. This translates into CATKTVGNTEAFF.

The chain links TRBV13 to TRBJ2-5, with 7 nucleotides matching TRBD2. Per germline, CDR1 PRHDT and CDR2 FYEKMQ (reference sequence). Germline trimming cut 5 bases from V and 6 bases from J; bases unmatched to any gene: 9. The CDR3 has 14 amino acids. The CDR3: CASSRSGDVKTQYF. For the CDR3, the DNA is TGTGCCAGCAGCCGCAGCGGGGATGTGAAGACCCAGTACTTC.

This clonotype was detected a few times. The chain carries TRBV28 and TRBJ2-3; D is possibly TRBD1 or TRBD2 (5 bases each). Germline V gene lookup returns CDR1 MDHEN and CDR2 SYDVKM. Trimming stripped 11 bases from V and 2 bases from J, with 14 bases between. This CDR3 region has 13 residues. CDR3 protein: CAFGDGITDTQYF. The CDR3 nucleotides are TGTGCCTTCGGGGACGGGATCACAGATACGCAGTATTTT.